This TCR beta chain derives from a study of blood T cell repertoires in COVID-19. In the study overall: The origin of the acute and convalescent COVID-19 samples was the United States, Italy and Spain. T cells, B-cell-depleted T cells, or PBMCs provided the cDNA or gDNA that served as material.

In the study's own analysis: Reference gene primers were amplified, and this amplification served to estimate nucleated cell counts. Measured with immunoSEQ multiplex PCR; TCRdb has only the in-frame clones, and not every one. V and J calls and clone size are as listed in that table; D and trimming were resolved from the DNA. The profile shows over 250,000 clones, roughly four fifths of them singletons. The germline V gene has CDR1 SGHVS and CDR2 FQNEAQ. J was trimmed by 1 base and V by 5 bases; bases with no gene match: 10. This CDR3 region has 19 residues. The sequenced sample was peripheral blood. The chain recombines TRBV7-8 with TRBJ2-1; TRBD2 matches at 14 bases. The source of this sequence is a woman in her fifties or sixties who had recovered from COVID-19. CDR3 region: CASSPGTSGSRVSYNEQFF. The CDR3 DNA sequence: TGTGCCAGCAGCCCGGGGACTAGCGGGAGTAGAGTTTCCTACAATGAGCAGTTCTTC.